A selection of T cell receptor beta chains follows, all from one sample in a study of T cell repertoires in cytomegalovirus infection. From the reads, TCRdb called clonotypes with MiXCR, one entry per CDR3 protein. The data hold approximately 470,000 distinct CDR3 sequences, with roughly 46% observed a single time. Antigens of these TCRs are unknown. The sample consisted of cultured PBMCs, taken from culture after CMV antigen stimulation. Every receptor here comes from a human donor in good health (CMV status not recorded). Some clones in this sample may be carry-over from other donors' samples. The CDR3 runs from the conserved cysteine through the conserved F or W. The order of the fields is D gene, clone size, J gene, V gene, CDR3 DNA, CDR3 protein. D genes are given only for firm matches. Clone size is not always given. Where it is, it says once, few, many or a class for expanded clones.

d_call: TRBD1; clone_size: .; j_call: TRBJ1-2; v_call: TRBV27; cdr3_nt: TGTGCCAGCAGTGTGGGACAGGGACGGTTCGGCTACACCTTC; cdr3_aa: CASSVGQGRFGYTF
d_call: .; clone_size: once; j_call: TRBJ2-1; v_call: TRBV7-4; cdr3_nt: TGTGCCACAAACCCCGGGGTGAATGAGCAGTTCTTC; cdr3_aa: CATNPGVNEQFF
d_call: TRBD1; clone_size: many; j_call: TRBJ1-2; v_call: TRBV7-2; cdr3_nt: TGTGCCAGCAGCTTGGGACAGATCAACTATGGCTACACCTTC; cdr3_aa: CASSLGQINYGYTF
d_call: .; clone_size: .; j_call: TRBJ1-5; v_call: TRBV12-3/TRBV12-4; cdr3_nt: TGTGCCAGCAGTTTGACGTTAGGCAATCAGCCCCAGCATTTT; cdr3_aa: CASSLTLGNQPQHF
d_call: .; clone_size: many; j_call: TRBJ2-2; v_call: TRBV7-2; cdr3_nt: TGTGCCAGCAGCTTATCGACAGGATCAATCAGGGACACCGGGGAGCTGTTTTTT; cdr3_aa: CASSLSTGSIRDTGELFF
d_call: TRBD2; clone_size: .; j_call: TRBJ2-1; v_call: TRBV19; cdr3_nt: TGTGCCAGTAGTATAGATCTCCGGGGGGGATTGTTGCATGAGCAGTTCTTC; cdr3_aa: CASSIDLRGGLLHEQFF
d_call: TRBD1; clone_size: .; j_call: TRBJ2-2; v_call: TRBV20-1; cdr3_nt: TGCAGTGCTGAGACGACAGGGGCCACCGGGGAGCTGTTTTTT; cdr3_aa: CSAETTGATGELFF
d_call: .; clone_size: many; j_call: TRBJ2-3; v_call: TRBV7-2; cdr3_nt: TGTGCCAGCAGCTCCCAGGGGGGAACAGATACGCAGTATTTT; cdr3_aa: CASSSQGGTDTQYF
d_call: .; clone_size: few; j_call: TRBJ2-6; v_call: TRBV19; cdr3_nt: TGTGCCAGTAGTGAGTCTGGGGCCAACGTCCTGACTTTC; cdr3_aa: CASSESGANVLTF
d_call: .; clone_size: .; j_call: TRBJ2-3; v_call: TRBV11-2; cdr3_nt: TGTGCCAGCAGCTTAGAGGGAATTTTCACAGATACGCAGTATTTT; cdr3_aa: CASSLEGIFTDTQYF
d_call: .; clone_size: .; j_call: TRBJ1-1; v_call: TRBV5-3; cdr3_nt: TGTGCCAGAAGCTTGGCCGTTCTGAACACTGAAGCTTTCTTT; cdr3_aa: CARSLAVLNTEAFF
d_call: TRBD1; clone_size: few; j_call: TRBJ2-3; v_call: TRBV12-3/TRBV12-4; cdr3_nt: TGTGCCAGCACCTGGCAGGGGGTCCCAGATACGCAGTATTTT; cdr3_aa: CASTWQGVPDTQYF
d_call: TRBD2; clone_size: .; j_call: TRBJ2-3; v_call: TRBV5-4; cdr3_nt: TGTGCCGCCCGACCTGGACTAGCGGGAGAAATGGGCACAGATACGCAGTATTTT; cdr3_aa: CAARPGLAGEMGTDTQYF
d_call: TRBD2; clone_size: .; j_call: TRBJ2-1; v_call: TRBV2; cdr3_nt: TGTGCCAGCAGGGCAGCGGGGGGGCCGAGTAATGAGCAGTTCTTC; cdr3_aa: CASRAAGGPSNEQFF
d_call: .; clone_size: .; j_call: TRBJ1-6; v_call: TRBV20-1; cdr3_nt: TGCAGTGCTCCACAGAAGAGCTCCTATAATTCACCCCTCCACTTT; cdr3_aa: CSAPQKSSYNSPLHF
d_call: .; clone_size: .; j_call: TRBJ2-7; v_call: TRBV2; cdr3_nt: TGTGCCAGCAGTGAGATGGAGACAGCCGACGAGCAGTACTTC; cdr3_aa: CASSEMETADEQYF